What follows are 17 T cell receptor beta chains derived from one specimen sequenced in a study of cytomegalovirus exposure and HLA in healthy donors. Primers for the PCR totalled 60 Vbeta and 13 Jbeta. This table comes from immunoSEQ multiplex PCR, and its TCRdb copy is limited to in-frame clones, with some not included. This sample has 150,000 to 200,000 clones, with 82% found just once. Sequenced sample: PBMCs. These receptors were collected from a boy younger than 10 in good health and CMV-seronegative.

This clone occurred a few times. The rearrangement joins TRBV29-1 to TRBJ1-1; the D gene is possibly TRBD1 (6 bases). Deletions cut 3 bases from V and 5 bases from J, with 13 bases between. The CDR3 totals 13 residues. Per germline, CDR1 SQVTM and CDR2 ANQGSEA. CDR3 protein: CSVEETGFTEAFF. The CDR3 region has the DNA TGCAGCGTTGAGGAAACAGGGTTTACTGAAGCTTTCTTT.

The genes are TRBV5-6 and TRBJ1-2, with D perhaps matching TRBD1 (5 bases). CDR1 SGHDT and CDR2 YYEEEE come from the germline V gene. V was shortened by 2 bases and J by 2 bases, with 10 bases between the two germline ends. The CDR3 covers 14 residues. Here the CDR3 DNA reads TGTGCCAGCAGCTTAGGGGATGAAAACTATGGCTACACCTTC. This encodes CASSLGDENYGYTF. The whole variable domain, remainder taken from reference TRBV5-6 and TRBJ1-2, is DAGVTQSPTHLIKTRGQQVTLRCSPKSGHDTVSWYQQALGQGPQFIFQYYEEEERQRGNFPDRFSGHQFPNYSSELNVNALLLGDSALYLCASSLGDENYGYTFGSGTRLTVV.

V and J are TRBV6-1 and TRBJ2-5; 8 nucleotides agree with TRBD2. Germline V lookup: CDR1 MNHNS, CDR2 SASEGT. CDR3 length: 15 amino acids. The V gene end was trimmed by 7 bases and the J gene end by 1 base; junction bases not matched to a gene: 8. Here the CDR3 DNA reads TGTGCCAGCACCCTGCAGCGGGGGACCCAAGAGACCCAGTACTTC. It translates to CASTLQRGTQETQYF.

The CDR3 DNA reads TGTGCCAGCAGTTACCGGCAGGGGAGGGGCGAGCAGTACTTC. Protein sequence: CASSYRQGRGEQYF. The chain recombines TRBV6-5 with TRBJ2-7; TRBD2 is a possible D gene (7 bases). The CDR3 loop spans 14 amino acids. Trimming shortened V by 2 bases and J by 6 bases, and 14 bases separated the two germline ends. In germline, CDR1 is MNHEY, CDR2 SVGAGI.

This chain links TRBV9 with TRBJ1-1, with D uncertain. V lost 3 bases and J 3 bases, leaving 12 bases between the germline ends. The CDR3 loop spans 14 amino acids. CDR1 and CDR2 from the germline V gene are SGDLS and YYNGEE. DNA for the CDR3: TGTGCCAGCAGCGGCCGGGTGGCGGACACTGAAGCTTTCTTT. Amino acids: CASSGRVADTEAFF.

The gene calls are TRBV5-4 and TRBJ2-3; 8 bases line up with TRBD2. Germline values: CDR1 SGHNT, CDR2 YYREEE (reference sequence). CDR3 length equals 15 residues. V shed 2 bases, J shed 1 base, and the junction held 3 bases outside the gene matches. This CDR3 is CASSLEAGGTDTQYF. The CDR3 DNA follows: TGTGCCAGCAGCTTAGAAGCGGGGGGCACAGATACGCAGTATTTT.

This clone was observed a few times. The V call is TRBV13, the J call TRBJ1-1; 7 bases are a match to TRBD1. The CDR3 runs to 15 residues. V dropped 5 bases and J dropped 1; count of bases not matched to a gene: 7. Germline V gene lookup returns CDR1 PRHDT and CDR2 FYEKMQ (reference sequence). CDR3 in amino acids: CASSPRGQQNTEAFF. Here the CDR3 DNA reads TGTGCCAGCAGCCCCCGGGGACAGCAGAACACTGAAGCTTTCTTT. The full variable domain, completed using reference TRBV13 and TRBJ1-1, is AAGVIQSPRHLIKEKRETATLKCYPIPRHDTVYWYQQGPGQDPQFLISFYEKMQSDKGSIPDRFSAQQFSDYHSELNMSSLELGDSALYFCASSPRGQQNTEAFFGQGTRLTVV.

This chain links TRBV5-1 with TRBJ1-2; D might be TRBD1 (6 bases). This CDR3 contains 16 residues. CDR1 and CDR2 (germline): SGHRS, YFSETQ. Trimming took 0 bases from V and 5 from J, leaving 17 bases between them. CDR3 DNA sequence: TGCGCCAGCAGCTTGGCCTTACAGGGTGATTGGTATGGCTACACCTTC. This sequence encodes CASSLALQGDWYGYTF.

CDR3 nucleotide sequence: TGTGCCAGCAGTTACACTTGGAGGGCAGAGATCAATGAGCAGTTCTTC. Translating gives CASSYTWRAEINEQFF. The chain uses TRBV6-5 and TRBJ2-1, with D perhaps matching TRBD2 (6 bases). V was cut by 2 bases and J by 6 bases, with 17 bases left in between. This CDR3 has 16 amino acids. Germline V lookup: CDR1 MNHEY, CDR2 SVGAGI.

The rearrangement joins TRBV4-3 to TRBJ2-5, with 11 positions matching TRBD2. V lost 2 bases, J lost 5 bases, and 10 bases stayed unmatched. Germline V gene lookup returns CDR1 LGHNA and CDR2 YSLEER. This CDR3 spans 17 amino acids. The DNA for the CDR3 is TGCGCCAGCAGCCAAAACCTAGCGGGGGGTTTATGGGAGACCCAGTACTTC. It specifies CASSQNLAGGLWETQYF.

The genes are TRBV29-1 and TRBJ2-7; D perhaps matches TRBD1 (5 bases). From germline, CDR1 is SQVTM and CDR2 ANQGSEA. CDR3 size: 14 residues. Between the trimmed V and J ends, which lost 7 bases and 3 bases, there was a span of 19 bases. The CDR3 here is CSGRRQGGHYEQYF. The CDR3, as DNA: TGCAGCGGCCGGCGGCAGGGCGGACACTACGAGCAGTACTTC.

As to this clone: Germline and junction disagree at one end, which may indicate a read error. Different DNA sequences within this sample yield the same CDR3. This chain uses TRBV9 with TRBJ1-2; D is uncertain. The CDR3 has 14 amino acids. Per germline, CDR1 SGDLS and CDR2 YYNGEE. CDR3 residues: CASSGGPGLYGYTF. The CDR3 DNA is TGCGCCAGCAGCGGAGGGCCGGGCCTCTATGGCTACACCTTC. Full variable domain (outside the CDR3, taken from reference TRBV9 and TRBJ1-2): DSGVTQTPKHLITATGQRVTLRCSPRSGDLSVYWYQQSLDQGLQFLIQYYNGEERAKGNILERFSAQQFPDLHSELNLSSLELGDSALYFCASSGGPGLYGYTFGSGTRLTVV.

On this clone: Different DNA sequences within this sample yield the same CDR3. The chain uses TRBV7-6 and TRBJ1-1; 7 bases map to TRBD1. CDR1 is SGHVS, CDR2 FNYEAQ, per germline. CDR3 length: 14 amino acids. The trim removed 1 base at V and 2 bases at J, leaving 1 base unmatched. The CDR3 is CASSLVGGNTEAFF. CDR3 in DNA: TGTGCCAGCAGCTTAGTAGGGGGCAACACTGAAGCTTTCTTT.

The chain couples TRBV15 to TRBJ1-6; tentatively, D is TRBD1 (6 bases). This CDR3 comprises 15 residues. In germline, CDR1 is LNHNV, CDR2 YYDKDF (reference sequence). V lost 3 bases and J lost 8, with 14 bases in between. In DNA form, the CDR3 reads TGTGCCACCAGCAGCAACAGGGCATCGGATTCACCCCTCCACTTT. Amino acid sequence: CATSSNRASDSPLHF.

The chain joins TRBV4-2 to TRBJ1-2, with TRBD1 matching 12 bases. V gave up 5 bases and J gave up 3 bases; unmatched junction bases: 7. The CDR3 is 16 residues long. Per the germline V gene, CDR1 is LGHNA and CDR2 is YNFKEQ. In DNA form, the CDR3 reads TGTGCCAGCAGCGCCCGGGACAGGGGGCGGGACTATGGCTACACCTTC. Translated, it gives CASSARDRGRDYGYTF.

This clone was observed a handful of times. The DNA for the CDR3 is TGTGCCAGCTCACCGGGGACAGGGCCTGGAAACACCATATATTTT. Translation: CASSPGTGPGNTIYF. This chain joins TRBV18 and TRBJ1-3, with 9 nucleotides matching TRBD1. The trim removed 3 bases at V and 2 bases at J, leaving 2 bases unmatched. The CDR3 is made up of 15 amino acids. Germline CDR1 is KGHSH and CDR2 is LQKENI.

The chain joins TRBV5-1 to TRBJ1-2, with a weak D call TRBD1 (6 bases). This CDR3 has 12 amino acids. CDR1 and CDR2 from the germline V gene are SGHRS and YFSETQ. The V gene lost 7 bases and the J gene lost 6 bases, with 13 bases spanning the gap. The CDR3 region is CASSQGNHGYTF. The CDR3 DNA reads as TGCGCCAGCTCACAGGGAAATCATGGCTACACCTTC.